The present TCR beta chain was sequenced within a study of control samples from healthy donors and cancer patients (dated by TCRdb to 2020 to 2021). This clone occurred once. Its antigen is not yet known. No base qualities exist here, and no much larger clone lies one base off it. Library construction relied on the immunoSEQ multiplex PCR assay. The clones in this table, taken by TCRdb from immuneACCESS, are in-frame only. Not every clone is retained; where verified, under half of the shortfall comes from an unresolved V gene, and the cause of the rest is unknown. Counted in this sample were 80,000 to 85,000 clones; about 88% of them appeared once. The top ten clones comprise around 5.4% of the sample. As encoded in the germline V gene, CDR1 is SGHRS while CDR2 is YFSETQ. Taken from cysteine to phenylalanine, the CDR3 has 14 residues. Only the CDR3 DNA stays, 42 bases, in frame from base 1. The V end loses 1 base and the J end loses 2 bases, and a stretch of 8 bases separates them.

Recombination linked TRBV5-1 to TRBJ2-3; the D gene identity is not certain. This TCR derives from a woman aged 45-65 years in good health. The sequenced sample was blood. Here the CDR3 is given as CASSLFYHTDTQYF. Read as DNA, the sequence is TGCGCCAGCAGCTTGTTTTACCACACAGATACGCAGTATTTT.